These T cell receptor beta chains were read from a single sample in a study of regulatory T cells in long-lasting Graves disease. TCRdb redid the calling of the multiplex PCR reads with MiXCR, one entry per CDR3 protein. Here the sample spans roughly 380,000 distinct CDR3 sequences, about 16% being singletons. This material consisted of peripheral blood mononuclear cells (PBMCs), taken at new diagnosis, from a patient treated with antithyroid drugs. The receptors originated from a female donor with Graves disease. CDR3s include the opening cysteine and the closing phenylalanine or tryptophan. D genes are given only for firm matches. Clone size is not always given. Where it is, it says once, few, many or a class for expanded clones.

V gene	D gene	J gene	clone size	CDR3 length	CDR3 DNA	CDR3 protein
TRBV3-1	NA	TRBJ2-7	few	13	TGTGCCAGCAGCCACCGCGGCGTCTACGAGCAGTACTTC	CASSHRGVYEQYF
TRBV7-3	NA	TRBJ2-1	many	13	TGTGCCAGCAGCTTAAATCGGGAGAATGAGCAGTTCTTC	CASSLNRENEQFF
TRBV29-1	NA	TRBJ2-2	few	13	TGCAGCGCTCCCGTGATGTCCACCGGGGAGCTGTTTTTT	CSAPVMSTGELFF
TRBV11-3	NA	TRBJ1-1	many	13	TGTGCCAGCAGCTCACTGTACGGAGCTGAAGCTTTCTTT	CASSSLYGAEAFF
TRBV2	TRBD1	TRBJ1-4	many	14	TGTGCCAGCAAGGACGGGACAGGGAGGGAAAAACTGTTTTTT	CASKDGTGREKLFF
TRBV7-9	NA	TRBJ1-5	many	12	TGTGCCAGCAGCTTGGGGGATCAGCCCCAGCATTTT	CASSLGDQPQHF
TRBV2	TRBD1	TRBJ2-2	many	15	TGTGCCAGCAGTGGGGACAGGGGAAGCACCGGGGAGCTGTTTTTT	CASSGDRGSTGELFF
TRBV7-2	NA	TRBJ1-2	many	14	TGTGCCAGCAGCTTAGATGGCAGCAACTATGGCTACACCTTC	CASSLDGSNYGYTF
TRBV12-3/TRBV12-4	TRBD1	TRBJ2-7	few	17	TGTGCCAGCAGTTCGGACATCCCGGGACAGGGTTTCTACGAGCAGTACTTC	CASSSDIPGQGFYEQYF
TRBV28	TRBD1	TRBJ1-1	many	14	TGTGCCAGCAGTACCCCCGGGACAGTCACTGAAGCTTTCTTT	CASSTPGTVTEAFF
TRBV29-1	NA	TRBJ1-1	NA	13	TGCAGCGTTGAGGCAGGTCCTCCCCTTGAAGCTTTCTTT	CSVEAGPPLEAFF
TRBV7-2	TRBD1	TRBJ1-2	many	17	TGTGCCAGCACCCCCCCTCGTCCTCACAGGGGTGGGTATGGCTACACCTTC	CASTPPRPHRGGYGYTF
TRBV6-2/TRBV6-3	NA	TRBJ2-2	NA	15	TGTGCCAGCAGTGAATATTTTTCTTGGTCCGGGGAGCTGTTTTTT	CASSEYFSWSGELFF
TRBV5-1	TRBD1	TRBJ2-7	NA	13	TGCGCCAGCAGCGTTGACAGGGCCTACGAGCAGTACTTC	CASSVDRAYEQYF
TRBV29-1	NA	TRBJ1-2	many	13	TGCAGCGTAGGTCGGACTGACTGGAGGGGCTACACCTTC	CSVGRTDWRGYTF
TRBV29-1	NA	TRBJ2-7	many	14	TGCAGCGTTGTTATTGGGGGCAGGGACTACGAGCAGTACTTC	CSVVIGGRDYEQYF
TRBV7-2	NA	TRBJ1-5	NA	16	TGTGCCAGCAGCTCAACCGGGAGGGGGAGCGATCAGCCCCAGCATTTT	CASSSTGRGSDQPQHF
TRBV20-1	NA	TRBJ1-2	many	14	TGCAGTGCTAGAAGTTTGAGTATATTATGGGGCTACACCTTC	CSARSLSILWGYTF
TRBV9	TRBD1	TRBJ1-2	NA	15	TGTGCCAGCAGCGGACAGGGGGAACCTAACTATGGCTACACCTTC	CASSGQGEPNYGYTF
TRBV12-3/TRBV12-4	NA	TRBJ1-4	many	15	TGTGCCAGCAGTTTAGTGATGGATGCTAATGAAAAACTGTTTTTT	CASSLVMDANEKLFF
TRBV19	NA	TRBJ1-1	many	11	TGTGGGACTCTTAGGAGGAAAGAAGCTTTCTTT	CGTLRRKEAFF
TRBV6-1	NA	TRBJ1-4	many	15	TGTGCCAGCATCCCTCCCGACAGGCGAGGTGAAAAACTGTTTTTT	CASIPPDRRGEKLFF
TRBV2	NA	TRBJ2-2	many	17	TGTGCCAGCAGGGACGGGAGGACAGGGTATGCCACCGGGGAGCTGTTTTTT	CASRDGRTGYATGELFF
TRBV4-1	NA	TRBJ1-3	many	17	TGCGCCAGCAGCCGGTTCCCGGGGCGATTCTCTGGAAACACCATATATTTT	CASSRFPGRFSGNTIYF
TRBV6-2/TRBV6-3	NA	TRBJ2-1	many	13	TGTGCCAGCAAGTCTAGCAGAAACAATGAGCAGTTCTTC	CASKSSRNNEQFF
TRBV4-1	TRBD1	TRBJ1-5	NA	17	TGCGCCAGCAGCCAAGAGAGAATTGACAGGGGCAATCAGCCCCAGCATTTT	CASSQERIDRGNQPQHF
TRBV11-2	NA	TRBJ1-1	many	14	TGTGCCAGCACCTCCGACAGATTTTTCACTGAAGCTTTCTTT	CASTSDRFFTEAFF
TRBV7-3	NA	TRBJ2-5	NA	14	TGTGCCAGCAGTAAGGGGGGCGGTTGGGAGACCCAGTACTTC	CASSKGGGWETQYF
TRBV12-3/TRBV12-4	TRBD2	TRBJ2-1	many	14	TGTGCCAGCAGTTCCACCGGGACTAGAAATGAGCAGTTCTTC	CASSSTGTRNEQFF
TRBV18	NA	TRBJ2-2	NA	14	TGTGCCAGCTCACCAGGGGGGACAACCCGGGAGCTGTTTTTT	CASSPGGTTRELFF
TRBV10-3	NA	TRBJ2-3	few	15	TGTGCCGCCCGGAGGGGGCGGGGGGACACAGATACGCAGTATTTT	CAARRGRGDTDTQYF
TRBV7-2	NA	TRBJ2-5	NA	12	TGTGCCAGCAGCTTTCAGACAGGCCTCCCCTACTTC	CASSFQTGLPYF
TRBV27	NA	TRBJ2-7	NA	13	TGTGCCAGCAGTCCTTCACGCCATTACGAGCAGTACTTC	CASSPSRHYEQYF
TRBV5-5	NA	TRBJ1-5	many	14	TGTGCCAGCAGCTTGGCCGGGGAAAATCAGCCCCAGCATTTT	CASSLAGENQPQHF
TRBV9	NA	TRBJ2-7	few	14	TGTGCCAGCAGCGTAGCGGACGGACCCTACGAGCAGTACTTC	CASSVADGPYEQYF
TRBV14	NA	TRBJ2-7	few	13	TGTGCCAGCCGGAATTCAGGGGCGATGGAGCAGTACTTC	CASRNSGAMEQYF
TRBV20-1	TRBD2	TRBJ2-1	few	14	TGCAGTGCTAGTATAGCGGGAGGGGGGGATGAGCAGTTCTTC	CSASIAGGGDEQFF
TRBV12-3/TRBV12-4	NA	TRBJ2-5	many	15	TGTGCCAGCAGTGTGGGGCCGGGAGCCCAAGAGACCCAGTACTTC	CASSVGPGAQETQYF
TRBV2	NA	TRBJ1-2	many	16	NA	CASSSSPQGTGYGYTF
TRBV12-3/TRBV12-4	TRBD1	TRBJ2-5	NA	16	TGTGCCAGCAGTTTTACGGGGACAGGGTCGTTTGAGACCCAGTACTTC	CASSFTGTGSFETQYF
TRBV20-1	NA	TRBJ2-5	many	13	TGCAGTGCTAGTATCCAGGGGCAAGAGACCCAGTACTTC	CSASIQGQETQYF
TRBV20-1	NA	TRBJ1-1	NA	15	TGCAGTGCTAGACCACCGACCGGGGTGAACACTGAAGCTCTCTTT	CSARPPTGVNTEALF